This TCR beta chain was documented in a study of T cells in Graves' hyperthyroidism and ophthalmopathy. At the level of the study: Pretreatment peripheral blood was obtained at initial diagnosis.

Whole-study findings and limits: Classification by a 13 V-J model distinguished ophthalmopathy from stable hyperthyroidism.

A word on this clonotype: The antigen is not known.

The TCR beta CDR3 regions underwent amplification using RNA transcripts as the source. TCR CDR3 underwent first-round RT-PCR with the HTBI primer set. TCRdb fed the multiplex PCR reads into MiXCR, producing one record per CDR3 protein. The repertoire holds approximately 570,000 distinct CDR3 sequences, just under 20% seen once, with over 45% in the top ten. Diagnoses rested on clinical symptoms, serum thyroxine and TRAb, thyroid ultrasound and orbital computed tomography. The receptor's source is a man aged 35 to 55 with Graves' ophthalmopathy. The source material was blood.

CDR3 bases: TGTGCCAGCAGCGTGACTAGCGAGAACACCGGGGAGCTGTTTTTT. Residues: CASSVTSENTGELFF. The rearrangement links TRBV9 to TRBJ2-2, with 8 nucleotides matching TRBD2. Germline assignment: CDR1 SGDLS and CDR2 YYNGEE. V was pared by 2 bases and J by 1 base, with 1 base of the junction left unmatched. CDR3 length equals 15 residues.